The present T cell receptor beta chain was sequenced within a study of blood T cell repertoires in COVID-19. Study-wide background: Acute-phase and convalescent COVID-19 samples originated in the United States, Italy and Spain. In each case, the material was cDNA or gDNA derived from T cells, B-cell-depleted T cells, or PBMCs.

In the original processing: How many nucleated cells were present was estimated from reference gene primer amplification. Produced via immunoSEQ multiplex PCR; TCRdb's table is partial and in-frame only. V and J calls and clone size are as listed in that table; D and trimming were resolved from the DNA. The sample has 200,000 or so clones; roughly four fifths are singletons. Germline V CDR1 and CDR2: LNHDA, SQIVND (reference sequence). J lost 1 base, V lost 0 bases, and 10 bases had no gene match. This CDR3 is 19 amino acids long. Material for sequencing was peripheral blood. The chain has TRBV19 and TRBJ1-5; 9 positions match TRBD1. The origin of this receptor is a human donor with acute or convalescent COVID-19. The donor label of this sample is uncertain. DNA of the CDR3: TGTGCCAGTAGTATAGACCCTCCGGACAGGGGCCGGAGCAATCAGCCCCAGCATTTT. Encoded protein: CASSIDPPDRGRSNQPQHF.